This TCR beta chain was found in a study of blood T cell repertoires in COVID-19. Study-wide background: Samples taken during acute and convalescent COVID-19 were collected in the United States, Italy and Spain.

The data were produced by immunoSEQ multiplex PCR, yet TCRdb's version contains in-frame clones alone and is incomplete. The sample yields about 670,000 clones, about nine tenths seen once. Per germline, CDR1 MDHEN and CDR2 SYDVKM. Trimming left V 2 bases short and J 0 bases short, with 10 bases between. This CDR3 is built from 16 residues. The chain links TRBV28 to TRBJ2-2; D is possibly TRBD2 (5 bases). Sequenced: peripheral blood. The TCR comes from a woman in her late teens or twenties with acute or convalescent COVID-19. CDR3 residues: CASSLAGLPNTGELFF. CDR3 in DNA: TGTGCCAGCAGTTTAGCCGGACTGCCGAACACCGGGGAGCTGTTTTTT.